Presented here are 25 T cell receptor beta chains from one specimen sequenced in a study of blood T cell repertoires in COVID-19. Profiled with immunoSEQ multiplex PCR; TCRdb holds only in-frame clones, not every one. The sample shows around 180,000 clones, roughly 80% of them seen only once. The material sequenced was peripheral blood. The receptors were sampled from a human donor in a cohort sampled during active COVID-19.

The CDR3: CASSLGPGQAGEQYF. The CDR3, as DNA: TGTGCCAGCAGCTTAGGCCCGGGACAGGCAGGAGAGCAGTACTTC. This chain joins TRBV11-3 and TRBJ2-7; TRBD1 agrees at 8 bases. V lost 1 base to trimming and J lost 7 bases; unmatched junction nucleotides: 9. CDR3 size: 15 residues. The V gene's germline CDR1 is SGHNT and CDR2 YENEEA. The variable domain in full, completed from reference TRBV11-3 and TRBJ2-7, reads EAGVVQSPRYKIIEKKQPVAFWCNPISGHNTLYWYLQNLGQGPELLIRYENEEAVDDSQLPKDRFSAERLKGVDSTLKIQPAELGDSAVYLCASSLGPGQAGEQYFGPGTRLTVT.

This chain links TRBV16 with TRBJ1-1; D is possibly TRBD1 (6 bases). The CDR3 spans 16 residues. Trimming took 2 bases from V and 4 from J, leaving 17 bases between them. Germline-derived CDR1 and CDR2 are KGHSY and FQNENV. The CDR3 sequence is CASSQRPGDGGTEAFF. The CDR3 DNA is TGTGCCAGCAGCCAACGGCCAGGGGATGGGGGCACTGAAGCTTTCTTT.

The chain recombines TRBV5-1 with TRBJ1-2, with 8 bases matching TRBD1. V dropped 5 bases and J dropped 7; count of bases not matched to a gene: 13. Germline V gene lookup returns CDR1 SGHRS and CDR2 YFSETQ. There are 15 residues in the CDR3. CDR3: CASRSGTGGVGGYTF. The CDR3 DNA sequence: TGCGCCAGCAGATCCGGGACAGGAGGTGTGGGTGGCTACACCTTC. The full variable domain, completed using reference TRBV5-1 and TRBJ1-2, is KAGVTQTPRYLIKTRGQQVTLSCSPISGHRSVSWYQQTPGQGLQFLFEYFSETQRNKGNFPGRFSGRQFSNSRSEMNVSTLELGDSALYLCASRSGTGGVGGYTFGSGTRLTVV.

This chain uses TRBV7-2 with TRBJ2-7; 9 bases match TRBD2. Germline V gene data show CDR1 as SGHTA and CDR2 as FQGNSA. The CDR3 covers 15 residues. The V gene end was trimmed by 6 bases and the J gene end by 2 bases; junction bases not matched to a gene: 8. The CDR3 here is CASRLTSGTTYEQYF. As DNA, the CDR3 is TGTGCCAGCAGACTGACTAGCGGTACAACCTACGAGCAGTACTTC.

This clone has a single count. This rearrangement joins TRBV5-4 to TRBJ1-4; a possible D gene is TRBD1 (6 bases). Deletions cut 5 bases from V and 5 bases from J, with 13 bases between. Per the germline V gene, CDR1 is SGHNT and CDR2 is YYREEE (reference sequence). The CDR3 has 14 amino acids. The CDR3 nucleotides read TGTGCCAGCAGTGTACAGGGACTAAATGAAAAACTGTTTTTT. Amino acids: CASSVQGLNEKLFF. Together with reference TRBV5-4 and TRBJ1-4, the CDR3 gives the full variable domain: ETGVTQSPTHLIKTRGQQVTLRCSSQSGHNTVSWYQQALGQGPQFIFQYYREEENGRGNFPPRFSGLQFPNYSSELNVNALELDDSALYLCASSVQGLNEKLFFGSGTQLSVL.

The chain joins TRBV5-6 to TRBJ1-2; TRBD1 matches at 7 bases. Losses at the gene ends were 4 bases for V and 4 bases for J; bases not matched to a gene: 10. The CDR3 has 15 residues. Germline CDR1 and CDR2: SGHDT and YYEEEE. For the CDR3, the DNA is TGTGCCAGCAGCCTAGGACAGGCCGCGAGCTATGGCTACACCTTC. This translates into CASSLGQAASYGYTF.

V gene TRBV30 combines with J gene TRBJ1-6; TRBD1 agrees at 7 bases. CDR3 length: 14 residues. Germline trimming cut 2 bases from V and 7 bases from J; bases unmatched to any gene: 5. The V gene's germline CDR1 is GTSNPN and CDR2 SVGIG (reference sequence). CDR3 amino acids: CAWSTGVPNSPLHF. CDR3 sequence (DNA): TGTGCCTGGAGTACAGGGGTTCCAAATTCACCCCTCCACTTT. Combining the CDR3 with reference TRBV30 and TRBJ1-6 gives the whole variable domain SQTIHQWPATLVQPVGSPLSLECTVEGTSNPNLYWYRQAAGRGLQLLFYSVGIGQISSEVPQNLSASRPQDRQFILSSKKLLLSDSGFYLCAWSTGVPNSPLHFGNGTRLTVT.

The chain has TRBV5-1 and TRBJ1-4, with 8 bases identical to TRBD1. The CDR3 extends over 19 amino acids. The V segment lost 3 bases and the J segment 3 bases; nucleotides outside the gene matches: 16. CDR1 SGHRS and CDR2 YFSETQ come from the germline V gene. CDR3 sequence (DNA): TGCGCCAGCAGCTCCACCGGGACAGGCTTACTAGGGGCTAATGAAAAACTGTTTTTT. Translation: CASSSTGTGLLGANEKLFF.

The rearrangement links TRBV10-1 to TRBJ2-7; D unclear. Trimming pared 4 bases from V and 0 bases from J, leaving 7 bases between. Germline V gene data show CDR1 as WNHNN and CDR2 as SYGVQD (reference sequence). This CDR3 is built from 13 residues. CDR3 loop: CASSGDISYEQYF. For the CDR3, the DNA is TGCGCCAGCAGTGGTGACATCTCCTACGAGCAGTACTTC.

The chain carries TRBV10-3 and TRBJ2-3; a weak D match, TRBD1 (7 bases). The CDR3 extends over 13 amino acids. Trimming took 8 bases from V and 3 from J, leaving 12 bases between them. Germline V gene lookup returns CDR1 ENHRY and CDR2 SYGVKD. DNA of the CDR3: TGTGCCATCGGGCAGGGGGGAACAGATACGCAGTATTTT. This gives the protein CAIGQGGTDTQYF.

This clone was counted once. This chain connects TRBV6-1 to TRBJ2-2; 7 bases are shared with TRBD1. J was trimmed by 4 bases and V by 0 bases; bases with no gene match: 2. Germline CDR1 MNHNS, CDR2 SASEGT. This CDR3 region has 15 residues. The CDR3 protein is CASSEAGGGTGELFF. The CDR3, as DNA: TGTGCCAGCAGTGAAGCAGGGGGCGGCACCGGGGAGCTGTTTTTT.

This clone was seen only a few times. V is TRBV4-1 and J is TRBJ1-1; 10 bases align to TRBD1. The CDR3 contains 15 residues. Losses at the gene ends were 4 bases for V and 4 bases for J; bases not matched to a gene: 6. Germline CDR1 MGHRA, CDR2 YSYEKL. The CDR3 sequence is CASSPDRGRGTEAFF. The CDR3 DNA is TGCGCCAGCAGCCCCGACAGGGGGCGAGGCACTGAAGCTTTCTTT.

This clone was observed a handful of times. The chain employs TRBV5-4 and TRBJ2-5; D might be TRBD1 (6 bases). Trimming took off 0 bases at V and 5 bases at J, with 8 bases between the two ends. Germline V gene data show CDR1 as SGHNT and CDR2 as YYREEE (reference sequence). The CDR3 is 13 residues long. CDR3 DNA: TGTGCCAGCAGCTTGGGACAGGAGGAGACCCAGTACTTC. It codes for CASSLGQEETQYF. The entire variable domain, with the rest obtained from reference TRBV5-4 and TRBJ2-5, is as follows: ETGVTQSPTHLIKTRGQQVTLRCSSQSGHNTVSWYQQALGQGPQFIFQYYREEENGRGNFPPRFSGLQFPNYSSELNVNALELDDSALYLCASSLGQEETQYFGPGTRLLVL.

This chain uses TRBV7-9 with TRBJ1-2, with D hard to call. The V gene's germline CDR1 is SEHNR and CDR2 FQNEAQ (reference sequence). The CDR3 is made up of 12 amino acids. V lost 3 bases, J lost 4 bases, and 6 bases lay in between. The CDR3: CASSLGAYGYTF. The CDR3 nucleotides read TGTGCCAGCAGCTTGGGCGCCTATGGCTACACCTTC.

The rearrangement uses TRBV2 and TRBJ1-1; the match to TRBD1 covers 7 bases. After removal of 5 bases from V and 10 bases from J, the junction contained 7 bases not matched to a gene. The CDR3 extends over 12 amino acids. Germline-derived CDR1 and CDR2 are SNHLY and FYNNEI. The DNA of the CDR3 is TGTGCCAGCAGTTCAGACAGGGTAGGAGCTTTCTTT. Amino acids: CASSSDRVGAFF.

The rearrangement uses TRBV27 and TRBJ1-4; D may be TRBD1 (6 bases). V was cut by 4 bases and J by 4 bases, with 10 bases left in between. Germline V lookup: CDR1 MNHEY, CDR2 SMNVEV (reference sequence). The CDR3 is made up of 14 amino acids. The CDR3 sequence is CASSWDNDNEKLFF. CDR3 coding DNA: TGTGCCAGCAGTTGGGACAACGATAATGAAAAACTGTTTTTT.

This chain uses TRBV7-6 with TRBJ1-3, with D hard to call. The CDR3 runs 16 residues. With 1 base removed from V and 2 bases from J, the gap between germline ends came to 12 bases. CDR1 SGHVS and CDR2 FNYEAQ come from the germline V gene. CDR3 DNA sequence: TGTGCCAGCAGCTTAGACGCCGGTGCGGCTGGAAACACCATATATTTT. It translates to CASSLDAGAAGNTIYF.

The CDR3 DNA is TGTGCCAGCAGTAGCGGGGGCCTGGGGACCGGGGAGCTGTTTTTT. Its protein product is CASSSGGLGTGELFF. The V gene is TRBV2, the J gene TRBJ2-2; TRBD2 aligns across 8 bases. The CDR3 sequence is 15 residues long. Trimming cost V 5 bases and J 5 bases; bases outside gene matches: 7. Germline V CDR1 and CDR2: SNHLY, FYNNEI.

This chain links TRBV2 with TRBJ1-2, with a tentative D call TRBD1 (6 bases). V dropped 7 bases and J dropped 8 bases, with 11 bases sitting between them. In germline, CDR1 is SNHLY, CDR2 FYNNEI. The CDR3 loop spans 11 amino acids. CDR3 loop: CASTGVGGYTF. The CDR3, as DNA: TGTGCCAGCACAGGGGTGGGGGGCTACACCTTC.

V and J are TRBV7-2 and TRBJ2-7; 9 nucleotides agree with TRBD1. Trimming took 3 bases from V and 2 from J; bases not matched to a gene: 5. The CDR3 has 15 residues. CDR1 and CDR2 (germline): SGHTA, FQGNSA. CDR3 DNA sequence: TGTGCCAGCAGCTTTCAGGGGACAGGGACCTACGAGCAGTACTTC. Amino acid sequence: CASSFQGTGTYEQYF.

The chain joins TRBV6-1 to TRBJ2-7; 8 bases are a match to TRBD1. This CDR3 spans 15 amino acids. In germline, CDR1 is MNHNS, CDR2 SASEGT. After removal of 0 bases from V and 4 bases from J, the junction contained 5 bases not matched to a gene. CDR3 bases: TGTGCCAGCAGTGAAGCAGACAGGGGCGGGTACGAGCAGTACTTC. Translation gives CASSEADRGGYEQYF.

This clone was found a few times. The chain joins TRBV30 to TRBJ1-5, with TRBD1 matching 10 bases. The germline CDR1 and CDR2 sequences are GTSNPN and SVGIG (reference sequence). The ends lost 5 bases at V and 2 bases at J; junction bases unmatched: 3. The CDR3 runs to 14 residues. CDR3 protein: CAWGTGDGNQPQHF. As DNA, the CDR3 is TGTGCCTGGGGGACAGGGGATGGCAATCAGCCCCAGCATTTT.

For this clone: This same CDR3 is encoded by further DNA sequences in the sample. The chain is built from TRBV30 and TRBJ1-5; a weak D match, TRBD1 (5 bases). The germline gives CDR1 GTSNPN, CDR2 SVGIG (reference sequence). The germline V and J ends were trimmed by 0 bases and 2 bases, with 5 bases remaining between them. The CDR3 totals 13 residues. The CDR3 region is CAWSVQGNQPQHF. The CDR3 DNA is TGTGCCTGGAGTGTACAGGGCAATCAGCCCCAGCATTTT. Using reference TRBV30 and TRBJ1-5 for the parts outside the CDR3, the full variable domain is SQTIHQWPATLVQPVGSPLSLECTVEGTSNPNLYWYRQAAGRGLQLLFYSVGIGQISSEVPQNLSASRPQDRQFILSSKKLLLSDSGFYLCAWSVQGNQPQHFGDGTRLSIL.

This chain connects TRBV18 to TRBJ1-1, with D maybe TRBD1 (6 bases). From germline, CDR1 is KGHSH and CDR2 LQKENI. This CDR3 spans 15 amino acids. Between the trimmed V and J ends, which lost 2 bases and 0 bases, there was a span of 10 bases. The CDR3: CASSPGRQVNTEAFF. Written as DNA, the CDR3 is TGTGCCAGCTCACCAGGAAGACAGGTGAACACTGAAGCTTTCTTT.

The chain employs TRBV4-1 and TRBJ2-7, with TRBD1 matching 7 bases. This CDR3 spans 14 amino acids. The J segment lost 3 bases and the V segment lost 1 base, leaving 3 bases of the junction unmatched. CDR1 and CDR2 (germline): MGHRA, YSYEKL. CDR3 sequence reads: CASSQGQGFYEQYF. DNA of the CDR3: TGCGCCAGCAGCCAAGGACAGGGATTCTACGAGCAGTACTTC.